The sequence of this T cell receptor (beta chain) was determined in a study of cytomegalovirus exposure and HLA in healthy donors. V lost 1 base to trimming and J lost 5 bases, with 12 bases between them. The CDR3 is made up of 14 amino acids. Germline CDR1 MGHRA, CDR2 YSYEKL. The PCR ran on 60 Vbeta and 13 Jbeta primers. Method: immunoSEQ multiplex PCR; TCRdb's copy keeps in-frame clones and lacks some. The table lists approximately 140,000 clones, around four fifths of them singletons. This chain uses TRBV4-1 with TRBJ2-7; weak D call: TRBD1 (6 bases). The sequence came from a man aged 30 to 39 in good health and CMV-seronegative. The material sequenced was PBMCs. CDR3 in amino acids: CASSQGLRGNEQYF. CDR3 bases: TGCGCCAGCAGCCAAGGGTTGAGGGGGAACGAGCAGTACTTC.